Shown below are 29 T cell receptor beta chains from a single sample sequenced in a study of T cell clonotyping in hematopoietic cell transplantation. Clones were read by immunoSEQ multiplex PCR, and TCRdb kept only the in-frame ones, dropping some. Here the sample spans fewer than 15,000 clones, 70% to 90% being singletons. Sequences were derived from PBMCs, sampled 100 days after allogeneic stem cell transplant. The receptors shown here come from a male patient in his fifties who had an allogeneic stem cell transplant from an unrelated donor, so T cells may come from the graft donor. Some clones in this sample may be carry-over from other donors' samples.

The rearrangement links TRBV14 to TRBJ1-6, with D maybe TRBD1 (5 bases). The CDR3 is 18 residues long. V was pared by 0 bases and J by 1 base, with 13 bases between. Looked up from germline, CDR1 is SGHDN and CDR2 is FVKESK. DNA of the CDR3: TGTGCCAGCAGCCAAGATAGGGGCCCTGGGTCCTATAATTCACCCCTCCACTTT. It yields the protein CASSQDRGPGSYNSPLHF.

This chain links TRBV29-1 with TRBJ1-3; D remains unclear. The CDR3 has 11 residues. Trimming left V 0 bases short and J 9 bases short, with 6 bases between. The V gene's germline CDR1 is SQVTM and CDR2 ANQGSEA. The CDR3 DNA reads TGCAGCGTTGAAGACAGAACCACCATATATTTT. This encodes CSVEDRTTIYF.

The genes are TRBV28 and TRBJ1-4; D uncertain. Deletions cut 8 bases from V and 5 bases from J, with 15 bases between. The CDR3 length is 14 residues. Germline V gene sequence: CDR1 MDHEN, CDR2 SYDVKM. The CDR3 loop reads CASSVIGRNEKLFF. Here the CDR3 DNA reads TGTGCCAGCTCGGTTATAGGCAGAAATGAAAAACTGTTTTTT.

The rearrangement joins TRBV25-1 to TRBJ2-3, with 7 bases matching TRBD1. The V and J ends lost 3 bases and 0 bases, in that order; junction bases with no gene match: 6. The CDR3 extends over 16 amino acids. The germline V gene has CDR1 MGHDK and CDR2 SYGVNS. The CDR3 spells CASSDPRQGSTDTQYF. Written as DNA, the CDR3 is TGTGCCAGCAGTGACCCTCGACAGGGTAGCACAGATACGCAGTATTTT. The entire variable domain, with the rest obtained from reference TRBV25-1 and TRBJ2-3, is as follows: EADIYQTPRYLVIGTGKKITLECSQTMGHDKMYWYQQDPGMELHLIHYSYGVNSTEKGDLSSESTVSRIRTEHFPLTLESARPSHTSQYLCASSDPRQGSTDTQYFGPGTRLTVL.

In this sample, this clone turned up a few times. The sample has other DNA sequences that encode this CDR3 too. This chain connects TRBV11-1 to TRBJ1-1; no clear D. CDR1 is SGHAT and CDR2 is FQDESV in the germline V gene (reference sequence). The CDR3 totals 13 residues. V was pared by 3 bases and J by 0 bases, with 5 bases between. This CDR3 reads CASSLEMNTEAFF. CDR3 DNA sequence: TGTGCCAGCAGCTTGGAGATGAACACTGAAGCTTTCTTT.

This chain links TRBV29-1 with TRBJ1-1; D call uncertain. Trimming shortened V by 6 bases and J by 1 base, and 12 bases separated the two germline ends. This CDR3 spans 13 amino acids. The germline V gene has CDR1 SQVTM and CDR2 ANQGSEA. This CDR3 is CSVKTPSNTEAFF. DNA for the CDR3: TGCAGCGTGAAGACACCCTCGAACACTGAAGCTTTCTTT.

V is TRBV28 and J is TRBJ1-1; D unclear. Trimming took 4 bases from V and 1 from J, leaving 10 bases between them. This CDR3 has 14 residues. Germline values: CDR1 MDHEN, CDR2 SYDVKM. The CDR3 coding sequence is TGTGCCAGCAGTTCCTCGGCCGGGAACACTGAAGCTTTCTTT. It is translated as CASSSSAGNTEAFF.

The chain combines TRBV7-2 with TRBJ1-5; 7 positions agree with TRBD1. The CDR3 totals 14 residues. Unmatched junction bases numbered 8, after V lost 5 bases and J lost 7 bases. CDR1 SGHTA and CDR2 FQGNSA come from the germline V gene. CDR3: CASSPDRASQPQHF. As DNA, the CDR3 is TGTGCCAGCAGCCCCGACAGGGCTAGCCAGCCCCAGCATTTT.

This clone was seen only once. The V gene is TRBV6-1, the J gene TRBJ1-1; no reliable D call. Germline CDR1 reads MNHNS; CDR2 reads SASEGT. The CDR3 totals 15 residues. V was pared by 2 bases and J by 2 bases, with 12 bases between. CDR3 sequence: CASSELVAANTEAFF. The CDR3 coding sequence is TGTGCCAGCAGTGAATTAGTGGCAGCAAACACTGAAGCTTTCTTT.

The CDR3: CATSRDKVQPQHF. CDR3 sequence (DNA): TGTGCCACCAGCAGAGATAAGGTTCAGCCCCAGCATTTT. The V and J genes are TRBV15 and TRBJ1-5, with D hard to call. This CDR3 has 13 residues. The V end was cut by 0 bases, the J end by 6 bases, with 6 bases between. The germline gives CDR1 LNHNV, CDR2 YYDKDF (reference sequence).

This clone was detected only once. The V and J genes are TRBV4-3 and TRBJ1-4; D unclear. The CDR3 has 14 amino acids. Germline values: CDR1 LGHNA, CDR2 YSLEER. V was clipped by 1 base and J by 3 bases, with 6 bases between them. The CDR3 DNA is TGCGCCAGCAGCCAAGGTCCGGCTAATGAAAAACTGTTTTTT. The encoded protein is CASSQGPANEKLFF.

The gene calls are TRBV5-4 and TRBJ2-3; TRBD1 matches at 9 bases. Germline V gene lookup returns CDR1 SGHNT and CDR2 YYREEE (reference sequence). J was trimmed by 5 bases and V by 4 bases; bases with no gene match: 5. CDR3 size: 14 residues. CDR3 residues: CASSPGQGIDTQYF. The CDR3 DNA follows: TGTGCCAGCAGCCCGGGACAGGGAATAGATACGCAGTATTTT.

This chain uses TRBV19 with TRBJ1-5; the D gene is possibly TRBD1 (5 bases). CDR3 length: 15 residues. With 3 bases removed from V and 2 bases from J, the gap between germline ends came to 11 bases. Germline assignment: CDR1 LNHDA and CDR2 SQIVND (reference sequence). The CDR3 DNA sequence: TGTGCCAGTAGTATTTGGCAGGGTGGCAATCAGCCCCAGCATTTT. Residues: CASSIWQGGNQPQHF.

The chain is built from TRBV27 and TRBJ2-1; the D gene is possibly TRBD2 (6 bases). Germline loops: CDR1 MNHEY, CDR2 SMNVEV (reference sequence). The CDR3 contains 14 residues. V lost 6 bases and J lost 5, with 14 bases in between. The CDR3 region has the DNA TGTGCCAGCAGGAAGGGAGGCCCGAACAATGAGCAGTTCTTC. Amino acids: CASRKGGPNNEQFF.

The chain recombines TRBV2 with TRBJ1-5; 7 positions agree with TRBD1. Losses at the gene ends were 6 bases for V and 2 bases for J; bases not matched to a gene: 4. The germline CDR1 and CDR2 sequences are SNHLY and FYNNEI. The CDR3 totals 14 residues. CDR3 protein: CASRDRTGNQPQHF. Here the CDR3 DNA reads TGTGCCAGCAGGGACAGGACAGGCAATCAGCCCCAGCATTTT.

Concerning this clone: Other DNA sequences in the sample encode the same CDR3. The CDR3: CASSPRDYSYEQYF. As DNA, the CDR3 is TGTGCCAGCAGCCCTAGGGACTATTCCTACGAGCAGTACTTC. The chain uses TRBV9 and TRBJ2-7; 7 bases map to TRBD2. V gave up 4 bases and J gave up 1 base; unmatched junction bases: 5. This CDR3 is 14 amino acids long. Germline V gene sequence: CDR1 SGDLS, CDR2 YYNGEE.

This chain connects TRBV7-2 to TRBJ2-2; D unclear. The CDR3 is 12 amino acids. Germline V gives CDR1 SGHTA, CDR2 FQGNSA. With 3 bases removed from V and 2 bases from J, the gap between germline ends came to 1 base. The chain's CDR3 is CASSFNTGELFF. The CDR3, as DNA: TGTGCCAGCAGCTTCAACACCGGGGAGCTGTTTTTT.

The J gene is TRBJ2-7, the V gene TRBV7-2; maybe TRBD1 (6 bases). Trimming removed 6 bases at V and 1 base at J, with 16 bases between. This CDR3 region has 15 residues. Germline V gene lookup returns CDR1 SGHTA and CDR2 FQGNSA. CDR3 loop: CASRAQGTYSYEQYF. CDR3 in DNA: TGTGCCAGCAGGGCACAGGGTACTTATTCCTACGAGCAGTACTTC.

The V and J genes are TRBV7-9 and TRBJ1-1; D remains ambiguous. Trimming removed 5 bases from V and 4 bases from J, with 11 bases in between. The CDR3 runs to 13 residues. Germline values: CDR1 SEHNR, CDR2 FQNEAQ (reference sequence). CDR3 sequence reads: CASSLQAGTEAFF. In nucleotides, the CDR3 is TGTGCCAGCAGCCTTCAGGCGGGCACTGAAGCTTTCTTT.

J is TRBJ1-2 and V is TRBV9, with TRBD1 as a possible D gene (5 bases). V lost 0 bases, J lost 7 bases, and 7 bases lay in between. There are 12 residues in the CDR3. CDR1 SGDLS and CDR2 YYNGEE come from the germline V gene. CDR3: CASSVDDSGYTF. Written as DNA, the CDR3 is TGTGCCAGCAGCGTAGATGACAGTGGCTACACCTTC. The entire variable domain, with the rest obtained from reference TRBV9 and TRBJ1-2, is as follows: DSGVTQTPKHLITATGQRVTLRCSPRSGDLSVYWYQQSLDQGLQFLIQYYNGEERAKGNILERFSAQQFPDLHSELNLSSLELGDSALYFCASSVDDSGYTFGSGTRLTVV.

The V call is TRBV4-3, the J call TRBJ2-7; 11 bases agree with TRBD2. The ends lost 1 base at V and 12 bases at J; junction bases unmatched: 8. Germline CDR1 LGHNA, CDR2 YSLEER. This CDR3 comprises 14 residues. The CDR3 region has the DNA TGCGCCAGCAGCCAAGGGGTTTCTAGCGGGAGGCCGTACTTC. This sequence encodes CASSQGVSSGRPYF.

V is TRBV7-2 and J is TRBJ2-2; no definite D call. CDR1 is SGHTA, CDR2 FQGNSA, per germline. The CDR3 has 15 amino acids. V was cut by 6 bases and J by 2 bases, with 13 bases left in between. The CDR3: CASSPQTGNTGELFF. DNA for the CDR3: TGTGCCAGCAGTCCCCAAACGGGCAACACCGGGGAGCTGTTTTTT. Looking up the rest from reference TRBV7-2 and TRBJ2-2 gives the full variable domain: GAGVSQSPSNKVTEKGKDVELRCDPISGHTALYWYRQSLGQGLEFLIYFQGNSAPDKSGLPSDRFSAERTGGSVSTLTIQRTQQEDSAVYLCASSPQTGNTGELFFGEGSRLTVL.

The rearrangement joins TRBV5-4 to TRBJ1-3, with D possibly TRBD1 on 5 matching bases. The germline V and J ends were trimmed by 3 bases and 0 bases, with 7 bases remaining between them. The CDR3 covers 14 residues. Germline CDR1 reads SGHNT; CDR2 reads YYREEE (reference sequence). Here the CDR3 reads CASSWDHSGNTIYF. The CDR3 DNA reads as TGTGCCAGCAGCTGGGACCACTCTGGAAACACCATATATTTT.

V is TRBV7-9 and J is TRBJ2-1; 7 nucleotides align to TRBD1. The CDR3 runs to 15 residues. Germline V CDR1 and CDR2: SEHNR, FQNEAQ (reference sequence). With 1 base clipped from V and 0 bases from J, the junction kept 0 bases outside the gene matches. This chain's CDR3 is CASSLGQGSYNEQFF. The CDR3 nucleotides are TGTGCCAGCAGCTTAGGACAGGGCTCCTACAATGAGCAGTTCTTC. The whole variable domain, remainder taken from reference TRBV7-9 and TRBJ2-1, is DTGVSQNPRHKITKRGQNVTFRCDPISEHNRLYWYRQTLGQGPEFLTYFQNEAQLEKSRLLSDRFSAERPKGSFSTLEIQRTEQGDSAMYLCASSLGQGSYNEQFFGPGTRLTVL.

V usage is TRBV30 and J usage is TRBJ2-5; tentatively, D is TRBD1 or TRBD2 (5 bases each). Trimming cost V 3 bases and J 5 bases, with 13 bases left between them. Germline V gives CDR1 GTSNPN, CDR2 SVGIG (reference sequence). CDR3 length: 13 amino acids. In DNA, the CDR3 is TGTGCCTGGAGCGGGAAGGGGTTCGAGACCCAGTACTTC. Protein sequence: CAWSGKGFETQYF.

This chain connects TRBV7-8 to TRBJ1-6; TRBD1 matches at 10 bases. Unmatched junction bases numbered 7, after V lost 5 bases and J lost 0 bases. Germline CDR1 and CDR2: SGHVS and FQNEAQ. This CDR3 is 18 amino acids long. CDR3 in amino acids: CASSPRTGGSSYNSPLHF. The CDR3 DNA is TGTGCCAGCAGCCCACGGACAGGGGGTAGCTCCTATAATTCACCCCTCCACTTT.

The sample holds one count of this clone. This chain links TRBV15 with TRBJ2-5; D is uncertain. This CDR3 region has 14 residues. Germline CDR1 and CDR2: LNHNV and YYDKDF (reference sequence). V was cut by 6 bases and J by 2 bases, with 13 bases left in between. The CDR3 loop reads CATSGELPQETQYF. CDR3 coding DNA: TGTGCCACCAGTGGCGAACTTCCACAAGAGACCCAGTACTTC.

J is TRBJ1-1 and V is TRBV7-3; D gene uncertain. V was shortened by 4 bases and J by 0 bases, with 6 bases between the two germline ends. The germline V gene encodes CDR1 SGHTA and CDR2 FQGTGA. This CDR3 is built from 13 residues. The CDR3 bases are TGTGCCAGCAGCTCTAGCATGAACACTGAAGCTTTCTTT. Its protein product is CASSSSMNTEAFF.

The chain links TRBV5-1 to TRBJ1-1; 9 positions match TRBD1. This CDR3 has 16 amino acids. Unmatched junction bases numbered 10, after V lost 6 bases and J lost 1 base. From germline, CDR1 is SGHRS and CDR2 YFSETQ. CDR3 sequence (DNA): TGCGCCAGCATGGTTACCCCGGGACAGGGGAACACTGAAGCTTTCTTT. Protein product: CASMVTPGQGNTEAFF.